Only one count was recorded for the clone carrying this TCR beta chain. These data belong to a study of blood T cell repertoires in COVID-19. Study summary: Collection of acute and convalescent COVID-19 samples took place in the United States, Italy and Spain. In each case, the material was cDNA or gDNA derived from T cells, B-cell-depleted T cells, or PBMCs.

The junction had 10 bases not matched to a gene; V was cut back by 5 bases and J by 5 bases. Germline V lookup: CDR1 SSHAT, CDR2 FNYEAQ (reference sequence). This CDR3 comprises 15 residues. In the original analysis: Nucleated cell counts were estimated from reference gene primer amplification. Only in-frame clones appear in the TCRdb table, and some are missing; sequencing was by immunoSEQ multiplex PCR. V, J and clone size are taken as reported in that table, and D and trimming were inferred from the DNA itself. The repertoire holds about 59,000 clones, with more than 80% as singletons. The material sequenced was peripheral blood. The genes are TRBV7-7 and TRBJ2-5, with 8 bases that match TRBD2. The TCR was taken from a man aged 80 or over with acute or convalescent COVID-19. The CDR3 DNA reads as TGTGCCAGCAGCCAAATCGGGGGGGGACGCGAGACCCAGTACTTC. Translated: CASSQIGGGRETQYF.